The 24 T cell receptor beta chains given below trace back to one sample, sequenced in a study of CD8+CD57+ T cells in acquired aplastic anemia. CDR3 and TCR beta VDJ profiling relied on genomic DNA as the template. TCRdb re-called the reads with MiXCR, one entry per CDR3 protein. The sample lists 250,000 to 300,000 distinct CDR3 sequences, approximately 60% occurring once. Individuals selected for sequencing had exhibited CD8+CD57+ cell expansion on flow cytometry. The sample taken for sequencing was sorted CD4+, CD8+, or CD8+CD57+ T cells (not recorded which) from PBMCs. These receptor sequences come from a human donor with aplastic anemia.

The gene calls are TRBV7-2 and TRBJ1-6; D gene ambiguous. Germline CDR1 and CDR2: SGHTA and FQGNSA. The CDR3 covers 14 residues. V was trimmed by 1 base and J by 10 bases, leaving 11 bases between them. DNA of the CDR3: TGTGCCAGCAGCTTAGAGGACCCGAAATCACCCCTCCACTTT. It codes for CASSLEDPKSPLHF.

Only a few counts were recorded for this clonotype. The chain couples TRBV10-1 to TRBJ2-1; unclear D gene. CDR3 length: 11 residues. Trimming stripped 6 bases from V and 4 bases from J, with 4 bases between. CDR1 is WNHNN and CDR2 is SYGVQD in the germline V gene (reference sequence). CDR3 residues: CASSTYNEQFF. Written as DNA, the CDR3 is TGCGCCAGCAGCACATACAATGAGCAGTTCTTC.

The gene calls are TRBV4-1 and TRBJ2-1, with D perhaps matching TRBD1 (8 bases). The CDR3 extends over 17 amino acids. The germline V gene has CDR1 MGHRA and CDR2 YSYEKL. V lost 4 bases to trimming and J lost 9 bases, with 25 bases between them. The CDR3 protein is CASSLGRGPRTGGEQFF. The CDR3 DNA follows: TGCGCCAGCAGCCTCGGCAGGGGGCCCCGGACGGGGGGTGAGCAGTTCTTC.

This clonotype was found a few times. The chain combines TRBV2 with TRBJ2-7, with D possibly TRBD1 on 6 matching bases. The CDR3 is made up of 15 amino acids. CDR1 and CDR2 (germline): SNHLY, FYNNEI. V was shortened by 8 bases and J by 0 bases, with 17 bases between the two germline ends. DNA for the CDR3: TGTGCCAGCCTTGGGGTAGGACAGAGCTCCTACGAGCAGTACTTC. As protein: CASLGVGQSSYEQYF.

This clonotype occurred many times. The chain has TRBV15 and TRBJ1-5, with D possibly matching TRBD1 (6 bases). The V end was cut by 0 bases, the J end by 4 bases, with 10 bases between. CDR1 and CDR2 (germline): LNHNV, YYDKDF (reference sequence). CDR3 length equals 15 residues. CDR3: CATSREWTANQPQHF. CDR3 sequence (DNA): TGTGCCACCAGCAGAGAATGGACAGCTAATCAGCCCCAGCATTTT.

Only a few counts were recorded for this clonotype. The rearrangement uses TRBV9 and TRBJ1-6, with D possibly TRBD1 on 6 matching bases. Germline CDR1 is SGDLS and CDR2 is YYNGEE. The CDR3 length is 14 residues. V gave up 0 bases and J gave up 10 bases, with 11 bases separating them. CDR3 sequence (DNA): TGTGCCAGCAGCGTAGGACAGGTGATCTCACCCCTCCACTTT. As protein: CASSVGQVISPLHF. Combining the CDR3 with reference TRBV9 and TRBJ1-6 gives the whole variable domain DSGVTQTPKHLITATGQRVTLRCSPRSGDLSVYWYQQSLDQGLQFLIQYYNGEERAKGNILERFSAQQFPDLHSELNLSSLELGDSALYFCASSVGQVISPLHFGNGTRLTVT.

This chain joins TRBV7-9 and TRBJ2-5; D is perhaps TRBD1 or TRBD2 (7 bases each). Germline assignment: CDR1 SEHNR and CDR2 FQNEAQ (reference sequence). The V end was cut by 5 bases, the J end by 4 bases, with 14 bases between. The CDR3 consists of 14 residues. The CDR3 spells CASSQGGQRETQYF. CDR3 sequence (DNA): TGTGCCAGCAGCCAGGGGGGGCAGAGAGAGACCCAGTACTTC.

The gene calls are TRBV20-1 and TRBJ1-2; possible D gene TRBD1, 5 bases. The V gene lost 0 bases and the J gene lost 4 bases, with 15 bases spanning the gap. Germline CDR1 DFQATT, CDR2 SNEGSKA (reference sequence). The CDR3 has 15 residues. The chain's CDR3 is CSARENRDLGYGYTF. DNA of the CDR3: TGCAGTGCTAGAGAGAACCGGGACCTCGGCTATGGCTACACCTTC.

Of note for this clonotype: Relative to the germline gene, one junction end is altered; a read error may explain this. This chain connects TRBV4-1 to TRBJ1-2, with unresolved D. The germline V gene has CDR1 MGHRA and CDR2 YSYEKL. The CDR3 has 14 amino acids. This CDR3 is CARSQGQVSYGYTF. The DNA for the CDR3 is TGCGCCAGGAGCCAAGGTCAAGTTAGCTATGGCTACACCTTC.

J is TRBJ2-5 and V is TRBV19; a possible D gene is TRBD1 (5 bases). The CDR3 is 13 amino acids. Germline V gene lookup returns CDR1 LNHDA and CDR2 SQIVND (reference sequence). V was trimmed by 4 bases and J by 1 base, leaving 7 bases between them. This chain's CDR3 is CASSTGSQETQYF. In DNA, the CDR3 is TGTGCCAGTAGTACAGGGTCCCAAGAGACCCAGTACTTC.

The chain carries TRBV10-3 and TRBJ1-2, with 10 bases that match TRBD1. The V segment lost 10 bases and the J segment 7 bases; nucleotides outside the gene matches: 9. The CDR3 spans 13 residues. The V gene's germline CDR1 is ENHRY and CDR2 SYGVKD. The CDR3 DNA reads as TGTGCCACCTGGGACAGGGGCGGCAGTGGCTACACCTTC. Translation gives CATWDRGGSGYTF.

The V call is TRBV2, the J call TRBJ1-2, with TRBD1 matching over 7 bases. With V trimmed by 11 bases and J by 3 bases, 9 bases remained unmatched. The CDR3 is 13 residues long. Per the germline V gene, CDR1 is SNHLY and CDR2 is FYNNEI. CDR3 in DNA: TGTGCCGGGACCGACAGGGAGGACTATGGCTACACCTTC. Encoded protein: CAGTDREDYGYTF.

To note about this clonotype: The CDR3 end shows no conserved phenylalanine or tryptophan, and so a read error is likely. The limits of the CDR3 on the DNA are not certain, so only TCRdb's listed CDR3 is given. V usage is TRBV15 and J usage is TRBJ2-2; the table's TRBD1 call for D was not verified on the DNA. Germline V gene data show CDR1 as LNHNV and CDR2 as YYDKDF (reference sequence). Inclusive of both ends, the CDR3 amounts to 17 amino acids. CDR3 loop: CATSRDPGQGGGRGAVV.

The chain combines TRBV7-8 with TRBJ2-3; the D gene is possibly TRBD1 (6 bases). The CDR3 has 16 amino acids. V lost 3 bases to trimming and J lost 3 bases, with 16 bases between them. CDR1 and CDR2 from the germline V gene are SGHVS and FQNEAQ. CDR3 residues: CASSFEPGAWTDTQYF. The CDR3 coding sequence is TGTGCCAGCAGCTTCGAACCAGGGGCATGGACAGATACGCAGTATTTT. The whole variable domain, filled in from reference TRBV7-8 and TRBJ2-3, reads GAGVSQSPRYKVAKRGQDVALRCDPISGHVSLFWYQQALGQGPEFLTYFQNEAQLDKSGLPSDRFFAERPEGSVSTLKIQRTQQEDSAVYLCASSFEPGAWTDTQYFGPGTRLTVL.

This clonotype was counted many times. The chain couples TRBV7-9 to TRBJ2-1; TRBD1 agrees at 10 bases. With V trimmed by 2 bases and J by 6 bases, 4 bases remained unmatched. The CDR3 totals 15 residues. Germline loops: CDR1 SEHNR, CDR2 FQNEAQ (reference sequence). The DNA for the CDR3 is TGTGCCAGCAGCTTACGGGACAGGGGTTTCAATGAGCAGTTCTTC. It specifies CASSLRDRGFNEQFF.

This chain connects TRBV19 to TRBJ1-2, with unresolved D. The CDR3 length is 15 residues. Between the trimmed V and J ends, which lost 8 bases and 6 bases, there was a span of 22 bases. The germline V gene encodes CDR1 LNHDA and CDR2 SQIVND (reference sequence). The CDR3 DNA is TGTGCCAGTGGTTCCTACTCCGCGAGTACGAATGGCTACACCTTC. This translates into CASGSYSASTNGYTF. Together with reference TRBV19 and TRBJ1-2, the CDR3 gives the full variable domain: DGGITQSPKYLFRKEGQNVTLSCEQNLNHDAMYWYRQDPGQGLRLIYYSQIVNDFQKGDIAEGYSVSREKKESFPLTVTSAQKNPTAFYLCASGSYSASTNGYTFGSGTRLTVV.

Only a few counts were recorded for this clonotype. The chain links TRBV25-1 to TRBJ2-5; D may correspond to TRBD1 or TRBD2 (5 bases each). V lost 2 bases and J 4 bases, leaving 11 bases between the germline ends. This CDR3 is 14 amino acids long. Germline-derived CDR1 and CDR2 are MGHDK and SYGVNS. The DNA for the CDR3 is TGTGCCAGCAGTGAAGTGGGGGACGCAGAGACCCAGTACTTC. It yields the protein CASSEVGDAETQYF.

This clonotype appeared a few times. This sequence joins TRBV2 and TRBJ1-3, with 8 bases that match TRBD1. V lost 6 bases to trimming and J lost 4 bases; unmatched junction nucleotides: 8. The germline gives CDR1 SNHLY, CDR2 FYNNEI. This CDR3 has 15 residues. The CDR3 sequence is CASRPPGTGGNTIYF. In DNA form, the CDR3 reads TGTGCCAGCAGACCCCCCGGGACAGGCGGAAACACCATATATTTT.

This clonotype showed up many times. This chain links TRBV3-1 with TRBJ1-1, with D unclear. From germline, CDR1 is LGHDT and CDR2 YNNKEL (reference sequence). V lost 4 bases and J lost 7, with 13 bases in between. The CDR3 is 13 residues long. CDR3 loop: CASSRGWTDEAFF. In DNA, the CDR3 is TGTGCCAGCAGCCGCGGGTGGACGGATGAAGCTTTCTTT.

On this clonotype: A much bigger clone sits one base away, suggesting this may be a read error. This chain uses TRBV6-1 with TRBJ2-3; possibly TRBD2 for D (6 bases). Germline loops: CDR1 MNHNS, CDR2 SASEGT. V lost 8 bases, J lost 6 bases, and 15 bases lay in between. The CDR3 contains 13 residues. The CDR3 protein is CASGRELVDTQYF. The CDR3 region has the DNA TGTGCCAGCGGCCGGGAGCTGGTGGATACGCAGTATTTT.

This chain connects TRBV7-2 to TRBJ2-2, with 7 bases fitting TRBD2. The CDR3 totals 15 residues. CDR1 is SGHTA and CDR2 is FQGNSA in the germline V gene. Losses at the gene ends were 3 bases for V and 4 bases for J; bases not matched to a gene: 5. The chain's CDR3 is CASSLGTTSTGELFF. The CDR3 nucleotides read TGTGCCAGCAGCTTGGGGACTACGTCCACCGGGGAGCTGTTTTTT.

The chain has TRBV19 and TRBJ1-2; 7 bases map to TRBD1. CDR1 and CDR2 (germline): LNHDA, SQIVND (reference sequence). Germline trimming cut 3 bases from V and 4 bases from J; bases unmatched to any gene: 8. This CDR3 contains 15 residues. The CDR3 protein is CASSMGTEVLYGYTF. As DNA, the CDR3 is TGTGCCAGTAGTATGGGGACAGAAGTACTCTATGGCTACACCTTC.

The chain carries TRBV20-1 and TRBJ2-1; 10 positions agree with TRBD2. With V trimmed by 2 bases and J by 9 bases, 7 bases remained unmatched. The CDR3 is 14 amino acids. Looked up from germline, CDR1 is DFQATT and CDR2 is SNEGSKA (reference sequence). The chain's CDR3 is CSARIAGGYGEQFF. The CDR3 DNA follows: TGCAGTGCTAGAATAGCGGGGGGATACGGTGAGCAGTTCTTC.

This clonotype was seen at least ten times. The chain carries TRBV12-3 or TRBV12-4 and TRBJ1-3; D remains unclear. V lost 10 bases and J lost 4, with 14 bases in between. This CDR3 contains 13 residues. This chain's CDR3 is CATEGRLGNTIYF. The CDR3 DNA sequence: TGTGCCACGGAAGGACGACTCGGAAACACCATATATTTT.